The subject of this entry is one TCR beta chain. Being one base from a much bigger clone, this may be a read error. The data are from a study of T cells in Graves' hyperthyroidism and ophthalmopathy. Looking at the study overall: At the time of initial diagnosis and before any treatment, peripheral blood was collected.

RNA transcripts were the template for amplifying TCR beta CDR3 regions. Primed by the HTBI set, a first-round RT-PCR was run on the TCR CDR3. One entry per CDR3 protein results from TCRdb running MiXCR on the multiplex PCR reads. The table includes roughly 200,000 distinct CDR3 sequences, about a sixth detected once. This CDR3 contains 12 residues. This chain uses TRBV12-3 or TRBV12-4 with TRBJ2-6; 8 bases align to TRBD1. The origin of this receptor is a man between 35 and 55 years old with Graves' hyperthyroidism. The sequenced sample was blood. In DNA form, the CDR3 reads TGTGCCGGCAGCCCGGGACAGGCTAGCCTGACTTTC. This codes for CAGSPGQASLTF.